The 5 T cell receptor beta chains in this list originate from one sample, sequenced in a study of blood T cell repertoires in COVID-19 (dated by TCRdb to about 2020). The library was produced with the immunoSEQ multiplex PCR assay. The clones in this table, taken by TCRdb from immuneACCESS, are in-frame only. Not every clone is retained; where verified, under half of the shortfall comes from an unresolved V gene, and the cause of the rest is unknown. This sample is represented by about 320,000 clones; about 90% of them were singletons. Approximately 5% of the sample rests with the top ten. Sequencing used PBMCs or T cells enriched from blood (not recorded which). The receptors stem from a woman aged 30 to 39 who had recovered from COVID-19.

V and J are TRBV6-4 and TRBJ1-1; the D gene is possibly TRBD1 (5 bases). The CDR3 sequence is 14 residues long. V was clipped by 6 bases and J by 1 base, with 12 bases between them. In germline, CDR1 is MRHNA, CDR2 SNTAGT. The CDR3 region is CASRRDSTNTEAFF. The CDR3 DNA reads TGTGCCAGCAGACGTGACAGCACGAACACTGAAGCTTTCTTT.

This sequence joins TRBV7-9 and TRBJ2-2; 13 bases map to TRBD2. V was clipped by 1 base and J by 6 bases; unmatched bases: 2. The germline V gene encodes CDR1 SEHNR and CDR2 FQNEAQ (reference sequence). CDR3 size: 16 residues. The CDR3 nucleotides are TGTGCCAGCAGCTTAGGGACTAGCGGGGGAGCCGGGGAGCTGTTTTTT. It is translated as CASSLGTSGGAGELFF.

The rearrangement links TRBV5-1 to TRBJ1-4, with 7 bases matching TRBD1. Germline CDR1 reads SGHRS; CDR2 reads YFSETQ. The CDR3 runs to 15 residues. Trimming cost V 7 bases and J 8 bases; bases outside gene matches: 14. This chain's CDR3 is CASRYLGGGEEKLFF. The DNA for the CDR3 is TGCGCCAGCCGCTACCTTGGAGGGGGCGAGGAAAAACTGTTTTTT.

CDR3 coding DNA: TGCAGCGTTGAAGATCAGGGCACGGGGCCCCAGCATTTT. The encoded protein is CSVEDQGTGPQHF. The rearrangement links TRBV29-1 to TRBJ1-5, with D possibly TRBD1 on 5 matching bases. The CDR3 has 13 amino acids. Germline V gives CDR1 SQVTM, CDR2 ANQGSEA. Trimming removed 0 bases at V and 9 bases at J, with 12 bases between.

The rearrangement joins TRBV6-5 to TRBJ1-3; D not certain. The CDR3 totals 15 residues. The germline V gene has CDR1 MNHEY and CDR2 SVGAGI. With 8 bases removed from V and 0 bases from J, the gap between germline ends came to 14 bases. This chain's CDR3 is CASSPLPSSGNTIYF. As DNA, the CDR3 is TGTGCCAGCTCTCCTTTACCCAGCTCTGGAAACACCATATATTTT.